The 3 T cell receptor beta chains reported below all come from one sample, sequenced in a study of spatial heterogeneity in lung cancer. Time point defined: sample taken at primary tumor resection. Whole RNA from tumor, nontumor lung or frozen PBMC was sequenced unsorted. One entry per CDR3 protein, called by TCRdb with MiXCR from the 5' RACE reads. The sample holds tens of thousands of distinct CDR3 sequences, about 12% seen once. Here the sequenced sample was PBMCs, taken at surgery. The receptor source for this set is a male donor with early-stage non-small cell lung cancer.

The gene calls are TRBV6-1 and TRBJ2-3; D remains ambiguous. The CDR3 extends over 14 amino acids. Germline lookup yields CDR1 MNHNS and CDR2 SASEGT. V lost 6 bases and J lost 4, with 14 bases in between. The CDR3 loop is CASSPGRVPDTQYF. CDR3 nucleotides: TGTGCCAGCAGCCCAGGCCGGGTCCCAGATACGCAGTATTTT.

The V gene is TRBV11-2, the J gene TRBJ2-7; 7 positions match TRBD1. After removal of 4 bases from V and 1 base from J, the junction contained 7 bases not matched to a gene. Looked up from germline, CDR1 is SGHAT and CDR2 is FQNNGV. The CDR3 is 15 amino acids. The CDR3 spells CASSSLTGRSYEQYF. The CDR3 nucleotides read TGTGCCAGCAGCTCTCTGACAGGGCGATCCTACGAGCAGTACTTC.

The CDR3 here is CASSQDIGREETQYF. The CDR3 coding sequence is TGTGCCAGCAGCCAAGATATCGGGAGAGAAGAGACCCAGTACTTC. The chain employs TRBV3-1 and TRBJ2-5; a possible D gene is TRBD2 (6 bases). Trimming left V 0 bases short and J 3 bases short, with 11 bases between. The CDR3 has 15 residues. Germline CDR1 and CDR2: LGHDT and YNNKEL (reference sequence).